This TCR beta chain was recorded in a study of cytomegalovirus exposure and HLA in healthy donors. Though probably carrying unrecorded immune exposures, donors were nominally healthy at sampling. 13 Jbeta primers and 60 Vbeta primers were used for the PCR. Clones were read by immunoSEQ multiplex PCR, and TCRdb kept only the in-frame ones, dropping some. The sample includes more than 200,000 clones, approximately 70% seen only once; the top ten take about 3%. Study-level points and caveats: Near-uniform donor sequencing depth was presumed by presence/absence analyses.

A remark on this clone: The target antigen is unknown. The sample carries other DNA sequences with the same CDR3.

The germline CDR1 and CDR2 sequences are PRHDT and FYEKMQ (reference sequence). Trimming removed 0 bases at V and 6 bases at J, with 9 bases between. This CDR3 spans 13 amino acids. Input material: PBMCs. The V and J genes are TRBV13 and TRBJ2-7; D unresolved. This TCR was recovered from a man aged 35 to 55 in good health and CMV-seropositive. The DNA for the CDR3 is TGTGCCAGCAGCTTAGGCAGTGCGGCCGAGCAGTACTTC. Translation: CASSLGSAAEQYF.